These 21 T cell receptor beta chains were all obtained from the same sample, sequenced in a study of blood T cell repertoires in COVID-19. Method: immunoSEQ multiplex PCR; TCRdb's copy keeps in-frame clones and lacks some. Of over 200,000 clones in the sample, about 91% are singletons; the top ten hold approximately 2.6%. The sequenced material came from peripheral blood. These receptor sequences come from a person aged 18-35 years with COVID-19, enrolled during active disease.

The genes are TRBV6-2 or TRBV6-3 and TRBJ2-7; 8 bases are a match to TRBD1. The CDR3 sequence is 14 residues long. Looked up from germline, CDR1 is MNHEY and CDR2 is SVGEGT. After removal of 10 bases from V and 6 bases from J, the junction contained 14 bases not matched to a gene. CDR3 sequence: CATSKRTGFVEQYF. Written as DNA, the CDR3 is TGTGCCACCAGCAAGAGGACAGGGTTTGTCGAGCAGTACTTC.

This clone was detected only a few times. V gene TRBV3-1 (or the pseudogene TRBV3-2) combines with J gene TRBJ2-7, with 7 bases matching TRBD2. V gave up 4 bases and J gave up 2 bases; unmatched junction bases: 8. Germline loops: CDR1 LGHDT, CDR2 YNNKEL (reference sequence). CDR3 length: 15 residues. CDR3 region: CASSPRLAATYEQYF. The CDR3 DNA sequence: TGTGCCAGCAGCCCGCGTCTAGCGGCAACCTACGAGCAGTACTTC.

The gene calls are TRBV6-5 and TRBJ2-1, with TRBD1 matching 8 bases. Germline V gene lookup returns CDR1 MNHEY and CDR2 SVGAGI. The junction had 15 bases not matched to a gene; V was cut back by 10 bases and J by 7 bases. CDR3 size: 15 residues. The CDR3: CATIRTRTGRNEQFF. The CDR3 DNA is TGTGCCACCATACGAACTAGGACAGGGAGGAATGAGCAGTTCTTC.

The V and J genes are TRBV3-1 (or the pseudogene TRBV3-2) and TRBJ2-1, with a possible D match to TRBD1 (6 bases). This CDR3 region has 14 residues. The germline gives CDR1 LGHDT, CDR2 YNNKEL (reference sequence). The ends were cut back, 3 bases at V and 4 bases at J, with 10 bases in the middle. In DNA form, the CDR3 reads TGTGCCAGCAGCCAGGTCAGGGGATACAATGAGCAGTTCTTC. Amino acid sequence: CASSQVRGYNEQFF.

The V and J genes are TRBV7-9 and TRBJ1-1; no clear D. Germline CDR1 is SEHNR and CDR2 is FQNEAQ (reference sequence). This CDR3 is built from 11 residues. V was shortened by 3 bases and J by 8 bases, with 7 bases between the two germline ends. CDR3 amino acids: CASSLRGEAFF. CDR3 sequence (DNA): TGTGCCAGCAGCTTGAGAGGGGAAGCTTTCTTT.

The chain is built from TRBV6-5 and TRBJ2-5; D is unresolved. The CDR3 totals 13 residues. The germline V and J ends were trimmed by 6 bases and 1 base, with 9 bases remaining between them. Germline lookup yields CDR1 MNHEY and CDR2 SVGAGI. CDR3 sequence: CASRRRSQETQYF. CDR3 DNA sequence: TGTGCCAGCAGACGACGGAGCCAAGAGACCCAGTACTTC.

In this sample, this clone turned up once. The chain has TRBV7-2 and TRBJ2-1; tentatively, D is TRBD2 (6 bases). Trimming pared 8 bases from V and 0 bases from J, leaving 14 bases between. Germline CDR1 reads SGHTA; CDR2 reads FQGNSA. The CDR3 is made up of 15 amino acids. The CDR3 loop is CASATDGSSYNEQFF. DNA of the CDR3: TGTGCCAGCGCTACGGACGGGAGCTCCTACAATGAGCAGTTCTTC.

This chain connects TRBV5-1 to TRBJ1-1, with no clear D. The CDR3 totals 14 residues. Looked up from germline, CDR1 is SGHRS and CDR2 is YFSETQ. V dropped 1 base and J dropped 1 base, with 8 bases sitting between them. CDR3 in DNA: TGCGCCAGCAGCTTGACTCATGGGAACACTGAAGCTTTCTTT. Protein product: CASSLTHGNTEAFF.

The rearrangement uses TRBV2 and TRBJ2-1, with D perhaps TRBD1 (6 bases). The CDR3 is 13 amino acids. Deletions cut 0 bases from V and 15 bases from J, with 15 bases between. Germline CDR1 SNHLY, CDR2 FYNNEI. The CDR3 DNA follows: TGTGCCAGCAGTGAAGCGGCCACAGGGAAAGGGTTCTTC. This translates into CASSEAATGKGFF.

V usage is TRBV21-1 and J usage is TRBJ2-7; the table's D call, TRBD2, has no DNA check behind it. TRBV21-1 is a pseudogene locus. The length of the CDR3 is 14 residues. The CDR3, as DNA: TGTGCCAGCAGAACTTATCGGGACTCTGGGGAGCAGTACTTC. It specifies CASRTYRDSGEQYF.

This clone appeared once. The chain uses TRBV25-1 and TRBJ2-7, with D possibly being TRBD2 (5 bases). The CDR3 runs to 13 residues. V gave up 4 bases and J gave up 6 bases, with 13 bases separating them. Germline CDR1 and CDR2: MGHDK and SYGVNS. This CDR3 reads CASSARSEGEQYF. In nucleotides, the CDR3 is TGTGCCAGCAGTGCCCGGAGCGAGGGCGAGCAGTACTTC.

The chain combines TRBV29-1 with TRBJ2-7, with TRBD1 matching 9 bases. The germline V gene encodes CDR1 SQVTM and CDR2 ANQGSEA. CDR3 length: 17 residues. V lost 0 bases and J lost 0; bases outside the gene matches: 9. CDR3 bases: TGCAGCGTTGAAGACCCCGGACAGGGGTCGAGCTCCTACGAGCAGTACTTC. Translating it yields CSVEDPGQGSSSYEQYF.

The chain has TRBV5-4 and TRBJ2-7; D call uncertain. Germline CDR1 SGHNT, CDR2 YYREEE (reference sequence). Trimming stripped 7 bases from V and 5 bases from J, with 16 bases between. The CDR3 totals 13 residues. The CDR3 DNA sequence: TGTGCCAGCTCCTCCTCGGAAAGCGACGAGCAGTACTTC. It yields the protein CASSSSESDEQYF.

J is TRBJ2-4 and V is TRBV27, with TRBD2 matching over 10 bases. CDR3 size: 15 residues. Germline CDR1 is MNHEY and CDR2 is SMNVEV (reference sequence). V was pared by 4 bases and J by 3 bases, with 3 bases of the junction left unmatched. CDR3 bases: TGTGCCAGCAGTTGGACTAGCGGATTCAAAAACATTCAGTACTTC. It yields the protein CASSWTSGFKNIQYF.

The chain recombines TRBV2 with TRBJ1-2; D ambiguous. There are 10 residues in the CDR3. Germline values: CDR1 SNHLY, CDR2 FYNNEI. Deletions cut 7 bases from V and 9 bases from J, with 9 bases between. CDR3 amino acids: CASTEVSYTF. CDR3 nucleotide sequence: TGTGCCAGCACGGAGGTCAGCTACACCTTC.

The V gene is TRBV27, the J gene TRBJ1-2, with TRBD1 matching over 9 bases. Germline V gene lookup returns CDR1 MNHEY and CDR2 SMNVEV (reference sequence). The CDR3 has 15 residues. Unmatched junction bases numbered 7, after V lost 4 bases and J lost 4 bases. CDR3 sequence (DNA): TGTGCCAGCAGTTCAGCCCGGGACAGGGCCTATGGCTACACCTTC. Its translation is CASSSARDRAYGYTF.

The chain carries TRBV29-1 and TRBJ1-1; no clear D. V was clipped by 4 bases and J by 2 bases, with 8 bases between them. CDR3 length: 12 amino acids. Germline CDR1 reads SQVTM; CDR2 reads ANQGSEA. CDR3 DNA sequence: TGCAGCGTTGGGCCAACCAACACTGAAGCTTTCTTT. Its protein is CSVGPTNTEAFF.

The V gene is TRBV19, the J gene TRBJ2-7; D remains ambiguous. The germline V and J ends were trimmed by 8 bases and 6 bases, with 14 bases remaining between them. Germline CDR1 reads LNHDA; CDR2 reads SQIVND (reference sequence). The CDR3 runs 12 residues. The CDR3 sequence: CASADWNSEQYF. For the CDR3, the DNA is TGTGCCAGTGCCGACTGGAACTCCGAGCAGTACTTC.

CDR3 in DNA: TGTGCCATCAGTGCATACCCCATGCGGCAGAATAGCAATCAGCCCCAGCATTTT. This encodes CAISAYPMRQNSNQPQHF. V is TRBV10-3 and J is TRBJ1-5, with no clear D. Germline V gives CDR1 ENHRY, CDR2 SYGVKD. Deletions cut 4 bases from V and 0 bases from J, with 19 bases between. This CDR3 is built from 18 residues.

This chain uses TRBV10-1 with TRBJ1-1, with D tentatively TRBD1 (6 bases). This CDR3 has 15 amino acids. The germline CDR1 and CDR2 sequences are WNHNN and SYGVQD (reference sequence). Trimming pared 4 bases from V and 1 base from J, leaving 13 bases between. This CDR3 is CASSVGGGANTEAFF. The CDR3 DNA sequence: TGCGCCAGCAGTGTTGGTGGGGGGGCGAACACTGAAGCTTTCTTT.

This clone is a singleton in its sample. The chain couples TRBV6-5 to TRBJ2-1, with TRBD2 as a possible D gene (5 bases). The V gene lost 5 bases and the J gene lost 7 bases, with 12 bases spanning the gap. This CDR3 contains 13 residues. Germline-derived CDR1 and CDR2 are MNHEY and SVGAGI. CDR3 protein: CASSPSGGNEQFF. CDR3 sequence (DNA): TGTGCCAGCAGTCCCAGTGGCGGGAATGAGCAGTTCTTC.